The present T cell receptor beta chain was sequenced within a study of blood T cell repertoires in COVID-19. Clinical history as reported by participants underpinned cohort assignment. Two negative PCRs, clearance, or symptom resolution had been documented for recovered Cohort 3 donors. Some clones are missing from TCRdb's copy, which holds only in-frame ones; the method was immunoSEQ multiplex PCR. The sample lists about 190,000 clones; 70% to 85% were seen once. Germline V gene data show CDR1 as LNHDA and CDR2 as SQIVND (reference sequence). J was trimmed by 5 bases and V by 5 bases; bases with no gene match: 7. This CDR3 contains 14 residues.

The chain couples TRBV19 to TRBJ2-7, with 9 bases fitting TRBD1. The receptor comes from a woman aged 25 to 45 who had recovered from COVID-19. The sample comprised PBMCs or T cells enriched from blood (not recorded which). The chain's CDR3 is CASSQGTGNNEQYF. The CDR3 DNA sequence: TGTGCCAGTAGTCAGGGGACAGGGAATAACGAGCAGTACTTC.